Reported below is one T cell receptor (beta chain). As yet, its antigen is unknown. As every portion of the isolated RNA was reverse transcribed, the sequencing read expressed TCRB transcripts. An average approximately 4 million reads came from naive, central memory and regulatory T cell samples. Data came from immunoSEQ multiplex PCR; TCRdb stores just in-frame clones and leaves some out. The sample comprises around 340,000 clones, around 20% of which are singletons, and approximately 0.041% rests with the top ten. The sample originates from a study of beta chain features in type 1 diabetes. Study results and caveats: A definitive answer on HLA type influencing TCRB rearrangement was not reached here. Shorter templates might be favored by PCR, and equally so in patients and in controls.

Donors contributed one heparinised blood draw apiece, averaging approximately 100 mL. The sequenced material came from naive CD4+ T cells from blood. This receptor was obtained from a woman under 30 in good health.

CDR3 coding DNA: TGCGCCAGCAGCTTGGAGGGGCAGGGGGAGCTGTTTTTT. It encodes CASSLEGQGELFF. The chain is built from TRBV5-1 and TRBJ2-2; a possible D gene is TRBD1 (5 bases). CDR3 length: 13 residues. Germline values: CDR1 SGHRS, CDR2 YFSETQ. V gave up 0 bases and J gave up 8 bases, with 8 bases separating them.